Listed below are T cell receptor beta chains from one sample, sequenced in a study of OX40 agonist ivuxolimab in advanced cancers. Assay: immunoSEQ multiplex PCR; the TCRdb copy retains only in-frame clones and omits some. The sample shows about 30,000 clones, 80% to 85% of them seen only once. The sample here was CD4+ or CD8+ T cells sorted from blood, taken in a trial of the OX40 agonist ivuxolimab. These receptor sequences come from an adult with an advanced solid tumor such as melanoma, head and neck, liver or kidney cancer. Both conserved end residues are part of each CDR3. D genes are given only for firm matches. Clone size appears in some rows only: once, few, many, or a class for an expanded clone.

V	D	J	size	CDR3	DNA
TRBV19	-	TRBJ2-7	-	CASSIGGSYEQYF	TGTGCCAGTAGTATAGGCGGGTCCTACGAGCAGTACTTC
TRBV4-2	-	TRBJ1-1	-	CASSVEGTEAFF	TGTGCCAGCAGCGTGGAGGGCACTGAAGCTTTCTTT
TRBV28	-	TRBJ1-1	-	CASGWDTEAFF	TGTGCCAGCGGGTGGGACACTGAAGCTTTCTTT
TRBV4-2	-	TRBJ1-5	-	CASSQEQGGNQPQHF	TGTGCCAGCAGCCAAGAGCAGGGTGGCAATCAGCCCCAGCATTTT
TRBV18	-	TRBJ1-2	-	CASSPEGKTNYGYTF	TGTGCCAGCTCCCCGGAGGGGAAAACTAACTATGGCTACACCTTC
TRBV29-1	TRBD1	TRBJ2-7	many	CSAGQGPPHYEQYF	TGCAGCGCTGGACAGGGCCCCCCCCACTACGAGCAGTACTTC
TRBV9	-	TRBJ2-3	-	CASSVAGGSTDTQYF	TGTGCCAGCAGCGTAGCTGGAGGAAGCACAGATACGCAGTATTTT
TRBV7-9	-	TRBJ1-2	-	CASSPGGGSIYGYTF	TGTGCCAGCAGCCCCGGGGGAGGGAGCATCTATGGCTACACCTTC
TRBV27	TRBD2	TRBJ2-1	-	CASSLGGGGPSYNEQFF	TGTGCCAGCAGTTTAGGCGGGGGGGGGCCCTCCTACAATGAGCAGTTCTTC
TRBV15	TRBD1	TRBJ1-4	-	CATSLRTGKREKLFF	TGTGCCACCAGCCTTCGGACAGGGAAACGAGAAAAACTGTTTTTT
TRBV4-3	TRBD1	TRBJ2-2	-	CASSLRQGHVGELFF	TGCGCCAGCAGCCTCCGACAGGGACATGTCGGGGAGCTGTTTTTT
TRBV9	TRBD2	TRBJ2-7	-	CASSDRWAGESYTTYEQYF	TGTGCCAGCAGCGACCGCTGGGCGGGGGAGTCTTATACCACCTACGAGCAGTACTTC
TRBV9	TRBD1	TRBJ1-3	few	CASSSDREGNTIYF	TGTGCCAGCAGCTCCGACAGGGAGGGGAACACCATATATTTT
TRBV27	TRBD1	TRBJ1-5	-	CASSRTRDRVVDQPQHF	TGTGCCAGCAGTCGCACGCGGGACAGGGTTGTAGATCAGCCCCAGCATTTT
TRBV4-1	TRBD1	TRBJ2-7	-	CASSQGGQGSSYEQYF	TGCGCCAGCAGCCAAGGCGGACAGGGCAGCTCCTACGAGCAGTACTTC
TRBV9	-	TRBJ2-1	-	CASSVATGSSNEQFF	TGTGCCAGCAGCGTAGCTACGGGTAGCTCCAATGAGCAGTTCTTC
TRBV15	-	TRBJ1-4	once	CATAWTTAANEKLFF	TGTGCCACAGCCTGGACCACGGCGGCTAATGAAAAACTGTTTTTT
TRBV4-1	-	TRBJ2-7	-	CASSHRIGTSSYEQYF	TGCGCCAGCAGCCACAGAATTGGGACAAGCTCCTACGAGCAGTACTTC
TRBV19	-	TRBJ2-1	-	CASSAPWRSSYNEQFF	TGTGCCAGTAGTGCTCCGTGGCGGAGCTCCTACAATGAGCAGTTCTTC
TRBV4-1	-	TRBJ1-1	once	CASSQEGFATEAFF	TGCGCCAGCAGCCAAGAGGGGTTCGCCACTGAAGCTTTCTTT
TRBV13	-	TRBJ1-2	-	CASSLRGEGRYGYTF	TGTGCCAGCAGCTTAAGGGGAGAGGGGCGCTATGGCTACACCTTC
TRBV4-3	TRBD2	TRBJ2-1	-	CASSPGLAGGPYNEQFF	TGCGCCAGCAGCCCGGGACTAGCGGGGGGGCCTTACAATGAGCAGTTCTTC
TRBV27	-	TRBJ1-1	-	CAVRGLNGDTEAFF	TGTGCCGTCCGGGGCCTCAATGGGGACACTGAAGCTTTCTTT
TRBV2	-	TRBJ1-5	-	CASSVSTGGGTNQPQHF	TGTGCCAGCAGTGTTTCTACCGGGGGGGGAACCAATCAGCCCCAGCATTTT
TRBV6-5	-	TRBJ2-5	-	CASSGTQRRETQYF	TGTGCCAGCAGCGGGACACAGCGTCGCGAGACCCAGTACTTC
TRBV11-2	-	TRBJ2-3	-	CASSLAYGTSTDTQYF	TGTGCCAGCAGCTTAGCCTACGGAACTAGCACAGATACGCAGTATTTT
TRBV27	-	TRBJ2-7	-	CASSFARNYEQYF	TGTGCCAGCAGTTTCGCTCGGAACTACGAGCAGTACTTC
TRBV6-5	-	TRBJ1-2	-	CASSYSLRGANGYTF	TGTGCCAGCAGTTACTCTCTGCGGGGGGCAAATGGCTACACCTTC
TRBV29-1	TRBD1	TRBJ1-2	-	CSVGTRDSYGYTF	TGCAGCGTTGGAACCCGGGACAGTTATGGCTACACCTTC
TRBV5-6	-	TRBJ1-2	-	CASSLYNYGYTF	TGTGCCAGCAGCTTGTATAACTATGGCTACACCTTC
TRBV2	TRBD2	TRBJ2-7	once	CASSESGNSYEQYF	TGTGCCAGCAGTGAAAGCGGGAACAGCTACGAGCAGTACTTC
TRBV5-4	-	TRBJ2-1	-	CASSLDALTYNEQFF	TGTGCCAGCAGCTTGGACGCGTTAACTTACAATGAGCAGTTCTTC
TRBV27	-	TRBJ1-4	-	CASRGLGNEKLFF	TGTGCCAGCAGGGGACTAGGGAATGAAAAACTGTTTTTT
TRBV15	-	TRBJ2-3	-	CATSSSKWQDQISTDTQYF	TGTGCCACCAGCAGCTCGAAGTGGCAGGACCAAATTAGCACAGATACGCAGTATTTT
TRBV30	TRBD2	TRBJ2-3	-	CAWSVRGRVDTQYF	TGTGCCTGGAGTGTACGTGGGAGGGTAGATACGCAGTATTTT
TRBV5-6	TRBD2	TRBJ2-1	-	CASSFLAGVNNEQFF	TGTGCCAGCAGCTTTCTAGCGGGGGTTAACAATGAGCAGTTCTTC
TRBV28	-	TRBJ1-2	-	CASSKGLGFLGYGYTF	TGTGCCAGCAGCAAAGGACTGGGTTTCCTAGGCTATGGCTACACCTTC
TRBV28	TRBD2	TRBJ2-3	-	CASSFGGGKDTQYF	TGTGCCAGCAGTTTTGGGGGAGGGAAAGATACGCAGTATTTT
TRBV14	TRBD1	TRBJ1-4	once	CASSQPGTGVEKLFF	TGTGCCAGCAGCCAGCCCGGGACAGGCGTTGAAAAACTGTTTTTT
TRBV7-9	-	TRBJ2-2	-	CASSFYPMQNTGELFF	TGTGCCAGCAGCTTTTACCCCATGCAAAACACCGGGGAGCTGTTTTTT
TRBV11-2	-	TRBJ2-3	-	CASSLVWRADTQYF	TGTGCCAGCAGCTTAGTTTGGCGGGCAGATACGCAGTATTTT
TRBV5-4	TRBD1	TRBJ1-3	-	CASSSPRRGTGRSGNTIYF	TGTGCCAGCAGCTCCCCCCGCCGCGGGACAGGTCGCTCTGGAAACACCATATATTTT
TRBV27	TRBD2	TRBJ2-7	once	CASSHLVLRGGNEQYF	TGTGCCAGCAGTCACCTCGTCCTCCGGGGGGGAAACGAGCAGTACTTC
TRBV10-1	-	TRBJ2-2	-	CASSEYAGGTGELFF	TGCGCCAGCAGTGAGTACGCCGGTGGCACCGGGGAGCTGTTTTTT
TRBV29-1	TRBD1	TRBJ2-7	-	CSVDLDRGPSYEQYF	TGCAGCGTTGACCTGGACAGGGGGCCTTCCTACGAGCAGTACTTC
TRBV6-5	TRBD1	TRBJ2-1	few	CASSLSARGRNEQFF	TGTGCCAGCAGTTTATCGGCCAGGGGGCGGAATGAGCAGTTCTTC